The 17 T cell receptor beta chains in this list originate from one sample, sequenced in a study of CXCR3-negative and CXCR3-positive naive CD8 T cells. Whole-study findings and limits: Hydrophobicity was higher for TRB CDR3s found in CXCR3-positive naive cells than in CXCR3-negative naive cells.

With UMI labels, 5' RACE was used to prepare the TRB cDNA libraries. One entry per CDR3 protein, without DNA, is what TCRdb gives after re-calling the 5' RACE reads. This repertoire comprises 120,000 or so distinct CDR3 sequences; its ten largest clones make up around 0.62%. No antigen has been identified for these receptors. Sequencing input: naive CXCR3+ CD8+ T cells from blood. Subset given: CD45RO-CCR7+CD27+CD95- naive CD8+ T cells expressing CXCR3 (TNR3+). The receptors were gathered from a human donor in good health. Some clones in this sample may be carry-over from other donors' samples.

The V call is TRBV5-1, the J call TRBJ2-5; TCRdb's D gene call, TRBD2, goes unchecked for lack of DNA. The CDR3 length is 18 residues. In germline, CDR1 is SGHRS, CDR2 YFSETQ. CDR3 in amino acids: CASSLFQAGGAYQETQYF.

This sequence joins TRBV12-3 or TRBV12-4 and TRBJ1-2; TCRdb's D call, TRBD1, is unchecked because there is no DNA. This CDR3 contains 16 residues. Here the CDR3 reads CASSTGSGTPEGGYTF.

The genes are TRBV28 and TRBJ2-2; TCRdb reports TRBD2, a call that lacks DNA to check it against. Germline CDR1 reads MDHEN; CDR2 reads SYDVKM. The CDR3 has 16 residues. The chain's CDR3 is CASSPREAANTGELFF.

The chain recombines TRBV20-1 with TRBJ2-3; no DNA is available, so the TRBD2 call from TCRdb remains unchecked. Germline V gene lookup returns CDR1 DFQATT and CDR2 SNEGSKA (reference sequence). The CDR3 sequence is 16 residues long. The CDR3: CSARASSGGSTDTQYF.

This chain connects TRBV7-9 to TRBJ1-3; the TRBD1 assignment by TCRdb is unverifiable without DNA. Germline values: CDR1 SEHNR, CDR2 FQNEAQ (reference sequence). CDR3 length: 16 amino acids. The chain's CDR3 is CASSLALGQGTNTIYF.

V and J are TRBV9 and TRBJ2-5; the TRBD2 assignment by TCRdb is unverifiable without DNA. The CDR3 covers 14 residues. Germline CDR1 and CDR2: SGDLS and YYNGEE. CDR3: CASSATGTRETQYF.

The chain uses TRBV20-1 and TRBJ2-1; the TCRdb call, TRBD1, lacks DNA for checking. The CDR3 is 13 residues long. Germline assignment: CDR1 DFQATT and CDR2 SNEGSKA (reference sequence). The CDR3 region is CSARPWGGDEQFF.

The J gene is TRBJ2-3, the V gene TRBV4-3. Per the germline V gene, CDR1 is LGHNA and CDR2 is YSLEER. The CDR3 extends over 17 amino acids. The CDR3: CASSQDTVMAGTDTQYF.

CDR3 residues: CASSPEGKDTQYF. The chain recombines TRBV5-1 with TRBJ2-3; the D gene TCRdb calls, TRBD2, cannot be checked with no DNA. Germline CDR1 is SGHRS and CDR2 is YFSETQ. The CDR3 consists of 13 residues.

The CDR3 sequence: CASSQEPRGHEQYF. This rearrangement joins TRBV14 to TRBJ2-7; absent DNA, TCRdb's TRBD1 call cannot be checked. Germline V CDR1 and CDR2: SGHDN, FVKESK. The CDR3 totals 14 residues.

The chain uses TRBV19 and TRBJ2-2; as DNA is missing, the TRBD1 call by TCRdb cannot be tested. The length of the CDR3 is 12 residues. Looked up from germline, CDR1 is LNHDA and CDR2 is SQIVND (reference sequence). This CDR3 reads CASLSRAGELFF.

The CDR3: CASSSLYFRASGGNEQFF. V usage is TRBV5-1 and J usage is TRBJ2-1; TCRdb names TRBD2, which stays unverified in the absence of DNA. Germline V CDR1 and CDR2: SGHRS, YFSETQ. This CDR3 has 18 amino acids.

The rearrangement uses TRBV11-2 and TRBJ2-4; absent DNA, TCRdb's TRBD2 call cannot be checked. This CDR3 comprises 17 residues. From germline, CDR1 is SGHAT and CDR2 FQNNGV. This CDR3 is CASSLATSGGHKNIQYF.

The chain uses TRBV28 and TRBJ1-2; TCRdb outputs TRBD1, but without DNA this stays unchecked. The CDR3 is made up of 14 amino acids. Germline loops: CDR1 MDHEN, CDR2 SYDVKM. CDR3: CASRPRAGAWGYTF.

The chain joins TRBV2 to TRBJ1-1. The CDR3 is made up of 12 amino acids. In germline, CDR1 is SNHLY, CDR2 FYNNEI. The CDR3 spells CASSEEPSEAFF.

The genes are TRBV28 and TRBJ2-3; TCRdb calls TRBD1, which cannot be checked without DNA. The CDR3 covers 11 residues. CDR1 MDHEN and CDR2 SYDVKM come from the germline V gene. The CDR3 loop reads CASSLTGGRYF.

The chain carries TRBV11-2 and TRBJ1-1. CDR1 and CDR2 from the germline V gene are SGHAT and FQNNGV. This CDR3 region has 13 residues. The CDR3 sequence: CASRPAPNTEAFF. Full variable domain (remainder filled in from reference TRBV11-2 and TRBJ1-1): EAGVAQSPRYKIIEKRQSVAFWCNPISGHATLYWYQQILGQGPKLLIQFQNNGVVDDSQLPKDRFSAERLKGVDSTLKIQPAKLEDSAVYLCASRPAPNTEAFFGQGTRLTVV.